The 2 T cell receptor beta chains listed next were all sequenced from one sample in a study of cytotoxic CD8 clonotypes in ibrutinib-treated CLL. Using immunoSEQ multiplex PCR, the repertoire was profiled, and TCRdb retains in-frame clones only, with some absent. This sample carries nearly 100,000 clones, roughly 80% of them seen once, and the ten largest clones take about 30%. Here the sequenced sample was PBMCs, taken after 12 months of ibrutinib treatment. The receptor source for this set is a human donor with chronic lymphocytic leukemia.

The chain employs TRBV10-1 and TRBJ2-1; tentatively, D is TRBD1 (6 bases). V was cut by 8 bases and J by 6 bases, with 17 bases left in between. The CDR3 is made up of 14 amino acids. Germline V gives CDR1 WNHNN, CDR2 SYGVQD (reference sequence). CDR3 DNA: TGCGCCAGCTCTCGGCAGGGGAGAATCAATGAGCAGTTCTTC. Encoded protein: CASSRQGRINEQFF.

The chain couples TRBV13 to TRBJ1-2, with D tentatively TRBD1 (6 bases). The CDR3 is 15 residues long. CDR1 and CDR2 from the germline V gene are PRHDT and FYEKMQ (reference sequence). V dropped 5 bases and J dropped 8 bases, with 21 bases sitting between them. The CDR3 DNA reads as TGTGCCAGCAGCCGAGACAGGCCTGCTGTGAACGGCTACACCTTC. Protein: CASSRDRPAVNGYTF.